These 28 T cell receptor beta chains originate from one sample sequenced in a study of monozygotic twins with inflammatory bowel disease. TCRdb reprocessed the 5' RACE reads and keeps a single row for each CDR3 protein, giving no DNA. The sample has more than 300,000 distinct CDR3 sequences, and its top ten clones hold 2% to 3%. The specimen was blood. The receptor set was obtained from a human donor with ulcerative colitis or Crohn's disease, or a healthy co-twin of an affected twin (not recorded which).

The gene calls are TRBV7-6 and TRBJ2-1. Per the germline V gene, CDR1 is SGHVS and CDR2 is FNYEAQ. The CDR3 loop spans 17 amino acids. This CDR3 reads CASSSEAPGPMDNEQFF.

The V and J genes are TRBV5-4 and TRBJ2-3; the TCRdb call, TRBD2, lacks DNA for checking. The CDR3 totals 18 residues. Germline CDR1 is SGHNT and CDR2 is YYREEE (reference sequence). The CDR3 is CASSLSAFGGGNTDTQYF.

The V and J genes are TRBV18 and TRBJ2-1; TCRdb indicates TRBD2, and absent DNA this call remains unverified. The CDR3 consists of 14 residues. Germline CDR1 is KGHSH and CDR2 is LQKENI. This chain's CDR3 is CASSSQSRLGEQFF.

The V call is TRBV6-2 or TRBV6-3, the J call TRBJ1-2; TCRdb outputs TRBD1, but without DNA this stays unchecked. Germline V gene lookup returns CDR1 MNHEY and CDR2 SVGEGT. The CDR3 extends over 15 amino acids. CDR3 sequence reads: CASTKRRTGDYGYTF.

The V gene is TRBV24-1, the J gene TRBJ2-1; the D gene TCRdb calls, TRBD2, cannot be checked with no DNA. This CDR3 is built from 16 residues. CDR1 is KGHDR, CDR2 SFDVKD, per germline. CDR3 protein: CATSDRAAGFRYEQFF.

The chain's CDR3 is CASSLESGSEQFF. This chain joins TRBV5-1 and TRBJ2-1. Germline V gene data show CDR1 as SGHRS and CDR2 as YFSETQ. This CDR3 has 13 residues. The variable domain in full, completed from reference TRBV5-1 and TRBJ2-1, reads KAGVTQTPRYLIKTRGQQVTLSCSPISGHRSVSWYQQTPGQGLQFLFEYFSETQRNKGNFPGRFSGRQFSNSRSEMNVSTLELGDSALYLCASSLESGSEQFFGPGTRLTVL.

The V gene is TRBV27, the J gene TRBJ1-2; TCRdb indicates TRBD1, and absent DNA this call remains unverified. Germline assignment: CDR1 MNHEY and CDR2 SMNVEV (reference sequence). The CDR3 totals 15 residues. CDR3 sequence reads: CASRATVNVNYGYTF.

This chain joins TRBV20-1 and TRBJ2-7; TCRdb reports TRBD1, a call that lacks DNA to check it against. CDR1 is DFQATT, CDR2 SNEGSKA, per germline (reference sequence). This CDR3 has 14 residues. CDR3 sequence: CSASGQVPSYEQYF.

The V gene is TRBV12-3 or TRBV12-4, the J gene TRBJ2-7; TCRdb picks TRBD2, but there is no DNA to check that call. The CDR3 has 15 amino acids. Here the CDR3 reads CASSWGTSGEYEQYF.

CDR3 loop: CAISERAATSTDTQYF. V and J are TRBV10-3 and TRBJ2-3; the D gene TCRdb calls, TRBD2, cannot be checked with no DNA. Germline lookup yields CDR1 ENHRY and CDR2 SYGVKD. The CDR3 is made up of 16 amino acids.

The chain carries TRBV2 and TRBJ2-3. From germline, CDR1 is SNHLY and CDR2 FYNNEI. The CDR3 totals 14 residues. The CDR3 is CASSRELGTDTQYF.

The rearrangement joins TRBV20-1 to TRBJ2-1; TCRdb indicates TRBD1, and absent DNA this call remains unverified. CDR1 and CDR2 from the germline V gene are DFQATT and SNEGSKA (reference sequence). The CDR3 is made up of 17 amino acids. The CDR3 loop is CSARDSRPGGIYNEQFF.

The J gene is TRBJ2-7, the V gene TRBV4-1; absent DNA, TCRdb's TRBD1 call cannot be checked. Germline V lookup: CDR1 MGHRA, CDR2 YSYEKL. The CDR3 extends over 14 amino acids. The CDR3 reads CASSQETGFYEQYF.

This chain joins TRBV5-1 and TRBJ2-7; TCRdb outputs TRBD1, but without DNA this stays unchecked. This CDR3 comprises 14 residues. Germline CDR1 is SGHRS and CDR2 is YFSETQ. CDR3 amino acids: CASSLGQGANEQYF.

The chain joins TRBV24-1 to TRBJ2-5; the D gene TCRdb calls, TRBD1, cannot be checked with no DNA. This CDR3 has 15 amino acids. The germline V gene has CDR1 KGHDR and CDR2 SFDVKD. The CDR3 sequence: CATSETPTGIETQYF.

The chain uses TRBV6-1 and TRBJ2-1; lacking DNA, the TRBD1 call made by TCRdb goes unchecked. The CDR3 has 15 amino acids. Germline CDR1 is MNHNS and CDR2 is SASEGT. This CDR3 is CASSPTGVYYNEQFF.

The V and J genes are TRBV18 and TRBJ1-1. The germline gives CDR1 KGHSH, CDR2 LQKENI. The CDR3 is made up of 16 amino acids. The CDR3 spells CASSPPLGRLNTEAFF.

CDR3 amino acids: CAISEGVAGAMVDTQYF. The chain uses TRBV10-3 and TRBJ2-3; no DNA is available, so the TRBD1 call from TCRdb remains unchecked. Germline V CDR1 and CDR2: ENHRY, SYGVKD. There are 17 residues in the CDR3.

The J gene is TRBJ1-2, the V gene TRBV12-3 or TRBV12-4. This CDR3 has 13 amino acids. The CDR3 spells CASSFSEEDGYTF.

V and J are TRBV20-1 and TRBJ1-5; TCRdb's D gene call, TRBD1, goes unchecked for lack of DNA. The CDR3 is made up of 15 amino acids. CDR1 is DFQATT, CDR2 SNEGSKA, per germline (reference sequence). The CDR3 region is CSARDPRDLNQPQHF.

The chain employs TRBV19 and TRBJ2-1. CDR1 and CDR2 from the germline V gene are LNHDA and SQIVND (reference sequence). The CDR3 is made up of 14 amino acids. This CDR3 is CASRTTVSYNEQFF.

V gene TRBV7-2 combines with J gene TRBJ1-1; TCRdb gives TRBD1 as the D gene, but with no DNA this cannot be confirmed. Germline CDR1 and CDR2: SGHTA and FQGNSA. The length of the CDR3 is 15 residues. The CDR3 spells CASSLGGTVNTEAFF.

The rearrangement joins TRBV7-5 to TRBJ2-7; TCRdb proposes TRBD2, but this gene call is untestable without DNA. TRBV7-5 represents a pseudogene. This CDR3 region has 18 residues. CDR3 sequence: CISVPEALQRGSSYEQYF.

The chain is built from TRBV5-1 and TRBJ2-3; the D call of TRBD2 rests on TCRdb alone, since no DNA is present to check it. The length of the CDR3 is 20 residues. Germline CDR1 is SGHRS and CDR2 is YFSETQ. The CDR3 region is CASSLVIPGLAGGPTDTQYF.

CDR3: CASSPRDPSTDTQYF. V usage is TRBV18 and J usage is TRBJ2-3. Germline V gene sequence: CDR1 KGHSH, CDR2 LQKENI. There are 15 residues in the CDR3.

The chain is built from TRBV5-1 and TRBJ1-3; TCRdb selects TRBD1, and the lack of DNA leaves this call unchecked. The germline CDR1 and CDR2 sequences are SGHRS and YFSETQ. This CDR3 comprises 15 residues. The chain's CDR3 is CASSPLGFVGNTIYF. Full variable domain (remainder filled in from reference TRBV5-1 and TRBJ1-3): KAGVTQTPRYLIKTRGQQVTLSCSPISGHRSVSWYQQTPGQGLQFLFEYFSETQRNKGNFPGRFSGRQFSNSRSEMNVSTLELGDSALYLCASSPLGFVGNTIYFGEGSWLTVV.

The rearrangement links TRBV18 to TRBJ2-7; TCRdb lists TRBD1, though no DNA is available to test this call. This CDR3 comprises 14 residues. Germline V gene sequence: CDR1 KGHSH, CDR2 LQKENI. CDR3: CASSPAAGGPEQYF.

The chain links TRBV7-3 to TRBJ2-1; TCRdb returns TRBD1, unconfirmable since there is no DNA. The CDR3 has 14 residues. CDR1 SGHTA and CDR2 FQGTGA come from the germline V gene. CDR3 sequence reads: CASSLTGVTAEQFF.